The 21 T cell receptor beta chains listed next were all sequenced from one sample in a study of blood T cell repertoires in COVID-19. Clones were read by immunoSEQ multiplex PCR, and TCRdb kept only the in-frame ones, dropping some. The sample contains 120,000 or so clones, 87% of which appear only once. The specimen was peripheral blood. The receptors derive from a human donor in a cohort sampled during active COVID-19.

V is TRBV29-1 and J is TRBJ1-2; D might be TRBD1 (6 bases). V gave up 4 bases and J gave up 4 bases, with 19 bases separating them. Germline V gene sequence: CDR1 SQVTM, CDR2 ANQGSEA. The CDR3 contains 15 residues. DNA for the CDR3: TGCAGCGTTGCCCGGGACAAACCGCCCCTCTATGGCTACACCTTC. Protein product: CSVARDKPPLYGYTF.

This clone was observed many times. The chain recombines TRBV23-1 with TRBJ1-6; D unresolved. TRBV23-1 is an open reading frame whose function is uncertain. This CDR3 comprises 14 residues. The germline V and J ends were trimmed by 8 bases and 3 bases, with 11 bases remaining between them. This chain's CDR3 is CASVRGFYNSPLHF. The CDR3 DNA sequence: TGCGCCAGCGTGAGAGGGTTCTATAATTCACCCCTCCACTTT.

This clone occurred once. The chain carries TRBV28 and TRBJ1-1, with D perhaps matching TRBD1 (6 bases). Germline V gene sequence: CDR1 MDHEN, CDR2 SYDVKM. The CDR3 has 13 residues. Trimming left V 6 bases short and J 8 bases short, with 16 bases between. The CDR3 reads CASSLVGGTEAFF. The CDR3 nucleotides are TGTGCCAGCAGCCTAGTAGGGGGAACAGAAGCTTTCTTT.

This chain links TRBV5-1 with TRBJ1-2; tentatively, D is TRBD1 (6 bases). Germline-derived CDR1 and CDR2 are SGHRS and YFSETQ. V lost 5 bases, J lost 0 bases, and 14 bases lay in between. This CDR3 has 15 amino acids. The CDR3 DNA sequence: TGCGCCAGCAGTTCTTTGACAGGATCTAACTATGGCTACACCTTC. Encoded protein: CASSSLTGSNYGYTF.

The chain links TRBV5-6 to TRBJ1-4, with D uncertain. Germline V CDR1 and CDR2: SGHDT, YYEEEE. V was clipped by 3 bases and J by 8 bases, with 17 bases between them. This CDR3 spans 15 amino acids. CDR3 residues: CASSSLGAGKEKLFF. For the CDR3, the DNA is TGTGCCAGCAGCTCACTAGGAGCCGGTAAAGAAAAACTGTTTTTT.

This chain connects TRBV23-1 to TRBJ1-6, with 8 positions matching TRBD1. TRBV23-1 is treated as an ORF (open reading frame) with a function not yet certain. This CDR3 contains 16 residues. Trimming took 4 bases from V and 5 from J; bases not matched to a gene: 7. The CDR3 DNA sequence: TGCGCCAGCAGTCTATACAGGGGGTGTAATAATTCACCCCTCCACTTT. This codes for CASSLYRGCNNSPLHF.

This chain links TRBV29-1 with TRBJ1-1, with D uncertain. Germline assignment: CDR1 SQVTM and CDR2 ANQGSEA. The CDR3 extends over 12 amino acids. Between the trimmed V and J ends, which lost 4 bases and 5 bases, there was a span of 11 bases. CDR3 DNA: TGCAGCGTTGTGCAGGATATAACTGAAGCTTTCTTT. Its translation: CSVVQDITEAFF.

This clone showed up just once. The chain is built from TRBV18 and TRBJ2-3; a weak D match, TRBD2 (5 bases). Trimming shortened V by 1 base and J by 3 bases, and 8 bases separated the two germline ends. Germline CDR1 KGHSH, CDR2 LQKENI. The CDR3 runs to 14 residues. The CDR3 sequence is CASSPQTGTDTQYF. Here the CDR3 DNA reads TGTGCCAGCTCACCACAGACGGGGACAGATACGCAGTATTTT.

The chain employs TRBV28 and TRBJ2-2, with D possibly TRBD2 on 6 matching bases. V lost 4 bases and J lost 4, with 10 bases in between. The CDR3 totals 14 residues. Germline CDR1 is MDHEN and CDR2 is SYDVKM. CDR3 amino acids: CASSSSSVTGELFF. The DNA of the CDR3 is TGTGCCAGCAGTTCTTCTAGCGTCACCGGGGAGCTGTTTTTT.

The chain combines TRBV6-5 with TRBJ1-2; TRBD1 matches at 9 bases. CDR3 length: 13 residues. With V trimmed by 6 bases and J by 6 bases, 5 bases remained unmatched. Germline values: CDR1 MNHEY, CDR2 SVGAGI. The DNA for the CDR3 is TGTGCCAGCAGGTACAGGGGGCAGGATGGCTACACCTTC. Translated: CASRYRGQDGYTF.

This clone was picked up one time. V usage is TRBV6-5 and J usage is TRBJ1-2; unclear D gene. Trimming removed 0 bases from V and 0 bases from J, with 11 bases in between. Looked up from germline, CDR1 is MNHEY and CDR2 is SVGAGI. This CDR3 contains 16 residues. CDR3 bases: TGTGCCAGCAGTTACTCTATCGGGATGTCTAACTATGGCTACACCTTC. It specifies CASSYSIGMSNYGYTF.

The chain carries TRBV7-3 and TRBJ1-1; 12 nucleotides align to TRBD1. The CDR3 extends over 17 amino acids. J gave up 4 bases and V 1 base, and 7 bases lay outside the gene matches. CDR1 is SGHTA, CDR2 FQGTGA, per germline. In nucleotides, the CDR3 is TGTGCCAGCAGCTTAATGGGACAGGGGGCTTTGAGCACTGAAGCTTTCTTT. This sequence encodes CASSLMGQGALSTEAFF.

The V and J genes are TRBV5-1 and TRBJ2-7; D unresolved. CDR1 and CDR2 (germline): SGHRS, YFSETQ. The germline V and J ends were trimmed by 2 bases and 2 bases, with 11 bases remaining between them. The CDR3 totals 14 residues. The CDR3, as DNA: TGCGCCAGCAGCTTTGATTCCCGAGCCTACGAGCAGTACTTC. This gives the protein CASSFDSRAYEQYF.

V gene TRBV6-5 combines with J gene TRBJ1-4, with 7 bases matching TRBD1. The J segment lost 8 bases and the V segment lost 5 bases, leaving 8 bases of the junction unmatched. Germline lookup yields CDR1 MNHEY and CDR2 SVGAGI. The CDR3 covers 14 residues. The CDR3 here is CASSRDRDLEKLFF. The CDR3 region has the DNA TGTGCCAGCAGTCGTGACAGGGACTTAGAAAAACTGTTTTTT.

The J gene is TRBJ2-3, the V gene TRBV19; D perhaps matches TRBD1 (6 bases). Germline V CDR1 and CDR2: LNHDA, SQIVND (reference sequence). With 5 bases removed from V and 6 bases from J, the gap between germline ends came to 15 bases. The CDR3 sequence is 14 residues long. The chain's CDR3 is CASSPGRTEDTQYF. CDR3 DNA: TGTGCCAGTAGTCCTGGACGGACAGAGGATACGCAGTATTTT.

This chain uses TRBV9 with TRBJ2-3; 7 nucleotides match TRBD2. CDR1 SGDLS and CDR2 YYNGEE come from the germline V gene. V dropped 4 bases and J dropped 5; count of bases not matched to a gene: 16. The CDR3 has 17 residues. In DNA form, the CDR3 reads TGTGCCAGCAGCTCTCGCGCCGGGCGCGGGGGATTAGATACGCAGTATTTT. This encodes CASSSRAGRGGLDTQYF.

This chain connects TRBV28 to TRBJ2-5; TRBD2 agrees at 9 bases. With 10 bases clipped from V and 5 bases from J, the junction kept 8 bases outside the gene matches. The germline CDR1 and CDR2 sequences are MDHEN and SYDVKM. This CDR3 has 13 residues. The CDR3 protein is CAIKAGGLETQYF. The CDR3 nucleotides are TGTGCCATCAAAGCGGGAGGATTGGAGACCCAGTACTTC.

The chain employs TRBV28 and TRBJ1-3, with D tentatively TRBD1 (5 bases). The V gene lost 3 bases and the J gene lost 0 bases, with 6 bases spanning the gap. The CDR3 runs to 14 residues. Germline V gene lookup returns CDR1 MDHEN and CDR2 SYDVKM. The CDR3 nucleotides are TGTGCCAGCAGTTTGGACAACTCTGGAAACACCATATATTTT. Translation gives CASSLDNSGNTIYF.

This sequence joins TRBV12-3 or TRBV12-4 and TRBJ1-2, with 8 bases lining up with TRBD1. The CDR3 is 13 residues long. V shed 4 bases and J 8 bases; nucleotides not matched to a gene: 6. CDR3 sequence reads: CASSSQGAGGYTF. The CDR3 nucleotides are TGTGCCAGCAGTTCCCAGGGGGCAGGCGGCTACACCTTC.

This chain connects TRBV5-1 to TRBJ2-7; TRBD1 is a possible D gene (6 bases). This CDR3 region has 16 residues. V was shortened by 5 bases and J by 5 bases, with 23 bases between the two germline ends. Germline V gene sequence: CDR1 SGHRS, CDR2 YFSETQ. Written as DNA, the CDR3 is TGCGCCAGCAGTCGGACGATACAGGGTTCCCTCGACGAGCAGTACTTC. Protein: CASSRTIQGSLDEQYF.

The gene calls are TRBV9 and TRBJ1-1, with 12 bases identical to TRBD1. The CDR3 spans 16 residues. Germline V CDR1 and CDR2: SGDLS, YYNGEE. The junction had 9 bases not matched to a gene; V was cut back by 4 bases and J by 5 bases. The CDR3 is CASSKPGQGAGTEAFF. The CDR3 coding sequence is TGTGCCAGCAGCAAACCGGGACAGGGGGCGGGGACTGAAGCTTTCTTT.